The 18 T cell receptor beta chains reported below all come from one sample, sequenced in a study of control samples from healthy donors and cancer patients. The data were produced by immunoSEQ multiplex PCR, yet TCRdb's version contains in-frame clones alone and is incomplete. The data show 130,000 or so clones, about 88% seen once. Input material: blood. All receptors come from a man in his fifties in good health.

The rearrangement uses TRBV19 and TRBJ1-2, with 7 bases that match TRBD1. The V and J ends lost 7 bases and 1 base, in that order; junction bases with no gene match: 9. CDR3 size: 15 residues. Looked up from germline, CDR1 is LNHDA and CDR2 is SQIVND (reference sequence). The CDR3 protein is CASTPRRGFNYGYTF. CDR3 bases: TGTGCCAGTACCCCCCGCAGGGGGTTTAACTATGGCTACACCTTC.

The chain employs TRBV10-3 and TRBJ2-2; TRBD1 aligns across 9 bases. Germline trimming cut 2 bases from V and 0 bases from J; bases unmatched to any gene: 1. This CDR3 spans 16 amino acids. CDR1 and CDR2 (germline): ENHRY, SYGVKD. CDR3 amino acids: CAISETGGSNTGELFF. In DNA form, the CDR3 reads TGTGCCATCAGTGAGACAGGGGGCTCGAACACCGGGGAGCTGTTTTTT.

The chain combines TRBV29-1 with TRBJ2-3; TRBD2 agrees at 8 bases. The length of the CDR3 is 15 residues. CDR1 is SQVTM and CDR2 is ANQGSEA in the germline V gene. Losses at the gene ends were 6 bases for V and 1 base for J; bases not matched to a gene: 9. In DNA form, the CDR3 reads TGCAGCGTACAAGTACTAGCGGTCCGCACAGATACGCAGTATTTT. This gives the protein CSVQVLAVRTDTQYF.

V gene TRBV4-2 combines with J gene TRBJ1-4, with D unresolved. V was cut by 0 bases and J by 8 bases, with 13 bases left in between. The CDR3 sequence is 15 residues long. Germline values: CDR1 LGHNA, CDR2 YNFKEQ. CDR3 bases: TGTGCCAGCAGCCAAGAGACCGACATGAGCGAAAAACTGTTTTTT. Its protein product is CASSQETDMSEKLFF.

This clone occurred once. The chain couples TRBV5-4 to TRBJ1-4, with TRBD1 matching over 8 bases. This CDR3 is 14 amino acids long. Germline V gene data show CDR1 as SGHNT and CDR2 as YYREEE (reference sequence). The J segment lost 8 bases and the V segment lost 4 bases, leaving 7 bases of the junction unmatched. CDR3 nucleotide sequence: TGTGCCAGCAGCAGGGACAGGTCGTCGGAAAAACTGTTTTTT. Protein product: CASSRDRSSEKLFF. Full variable domain (remainder filled in from reference TRBV5-4 and TRBJ1-4): ETGVTQSPTHLIKTRGQQVTLRCSSQSGHNTVSWYQQALGQGPQFIFQYYREEENGRGNFPPRFSGLQFPNYSSELNVNALELDDSALYLCASSRDRSSEKLFFGSGTQLSVL.

The V and J genes are TRBV7-9 and TRBJ2-7, with a weak D call TRBD1 (6 bases). With 1 base removed from V and 7 bases from J, the gap between germline ends came to 8 bases. Germline CDR1 is SEHNR and CDR2 is FQNEAQ (reference sequence). The CDR3 covers 12 residues. The CDR3 DNA reads TGTGCCAGCAGCTTAGAGGGGGAGGAGCAGTACTTC. Protein: CASSLEGEEQYF.

The rearrangement joins TRBV3-1 (or the pseudogene TRBV3-2) to TRBJ2-1, with 9 bases lining up with TRBD1. This CDR3 contains 15 residues. J gave up 2 bases and V 7 bases, and 6 bases lay outside the gene matches. Germline V gene lookup returns CDR1 LGHDT and CDR2 YNNKEL (reference sequence). CDR3 sequence (DNA): TGTGCCAGCACCCGGACAGGGGACCCCTACAATGAGCAGTTCTTC. Its translation: CASTRTGDPYNEQFF.

J is TRBJ2-7 and V is TRBV7-9, with TRBD1 as a possible D gene (6 bases). There are 14 residues in the CDR3. The ends were cut back, 1 base at V and 3 bases at J, with 10 bases in the middle. Looked up from germline, CDR1 is SEHNR and CDR2 is FQNEAQ (reference sequence). CDR3 coding DNA: TGTGCCAGCAGCTTAGGGACAGCCCTCTACGAGCAGTACTTC. Amino acids: CASSLGTALYEQYF.

The chain is built from TRBV6-5 and TRBJ2-7; D remains ambiguous. The V end was cut by 6 bases, the J end by 1 base, with 16 bases between. The length of the CDR3 is 15 residues. CDR1 MNHEY and CDR2 SVGAGI come from the germline V gene. CDR3 region: CASSPAGWNSYEQYF. Here the CDR3 DNA reads TGTGCCAGCAGCCCCGCCGGTTGGAATTCCTACGAGCAGTACTTC.

This sequence joins TRBV3-1 (or the pseudogene TRBV3-2) and TRBJ2-2; weak D call: TRBD2 (5 bases). CDR3 length equals 14 residues. Between the trimmed V and J ends, which lost 2 bases and 4 bases, there was a span of 8 bases. The germline V gene encodes CDR1 LGHDT and CDR2 YNNKEL (reference sequence). The CDR3 protein is CASSQRRVTGELFF. The CDR3 nucleotides read TGTGCCAGCAGCCAAAGGCGGGTCACCGGGGAGCTGTTTTTT.

The rearrangement uses TRBV24-1 and TRBJ1-5, with D hard to call. Trimming stripped 4 bases from V and 0 bases from J, with 6 bases between. This CDR3 has 14 amino acids. The germline CDR1 and CDR2 sequences are KGHDR and SFDVKD. CDR3 coding DNA: TGTGCCACCAGTGACACCTATAGCAATCAGCCCCAGCATTTT. This translates into CATSDTYSNQPQHF.

The chain couples TRBV30 to TRBJ1-2; TRBD1 matches 7 bases. The trim removed 2 bases at V and 0 bases at J, leaving 0 bases unmatched. Germline V lookup: CDR1 GTSNPN, CDR2 SVGIG (reference sequence). The CDR3 contains 13 residues. CDR3 nucleotide sequence: TGTGCCTGGAGTACAGGGGCTAACTATGGCTACACCTTC. The encoded protein is CAWSTGANYGYTF.

This chain links TRBV18 with TRBJ1-3, with D uncertain. This CDR3 has 15 amino acids. Looked up from germline, CDR1 is KGHSH and CDR2 is LQKENI. Trimming shortened V by 0 bases and J by 0 bases, and 6 bases separated the two germline ends. The CDR3 is CASSPPLFSGNTIYF. Written as DNA, the CDR3 is TGTGCCAGCTCACCACCGCTGTTCTCTGGAAACACCATATATTTT.

V is TRBV14 and J is TRBJ2-1; 7 bases are a match to TRBD1. The V segment lost 0 bases and the J segment 12 bases; nucleotides outside the gene matches: 17. The CDR3 spans 17 residues. CDR1 and CDR2 (germline): SGHDN, FVKESK. In nucleotides, the CDR3 is TGTGCCAGCAGCCAAGATATTTTTGGGACAGCCCCAATGAGGCAGTTCTTC. Translated, it gives CASSQDIFGTAPMRQFF.

This clone has just a few counts. The chain links TRBV15 to TRBJ1-2; 7 bases agree with TRBD1. J gave up 8 bases and V 5 bases, and 17 bases lay outside the gene matches. The CDR3 consists of 16 residues. Germline CDR1 reads LNHNV; CDR2 reads YYDKDF (reference sequence). The chain's CDR3 is CATSVPGQYNPLGYTF. CDR3 sequence (DNA): TGTGCCACCAGCGTGCCGGGACAGTATAATCCCTTGGGCTACACCTTC.

This chain links TRBV27 with TRBJ1-2, with 9 nucleotides matching TRBD1. J gave up 7 bases and V 5 bases, and 8 bases lay outside the gene matches. The germline gives CDR1 MNHEY, CDR2 SMNVEV (reference sequence). This CDR3 contains 14 residues. The CDR3 region is CASSPRQTGGGYTF. Written as DNA, the CDR3 is TGTGCCAGCAGTCCACGGCAGACAGGGGGTGGCTACACCTTC.

The chain combines TRBV7-6 with TRBJ1-5; D remains ambiguous. Germline CDR1 is SGHVS and CDR2 is FNYEAQ. The CDR3 consists of 13 residues. V lost 8 bases, J lost 4 bases, and 12 bases lay in between. CDR3 nucleotides: TGTGCCAGCGGATCAGGAGCGAATCAGCCCCAGCATTTT. Its protein is CASGSGANQPQHF.

The rearrangement links TRBV5-1 to TRBJ2-1; TRBD1 or TRBD2 may be the D gene (5 bases each). V lost 4 bases and J 0 bases, leaving 14 bases between the germline ends. CDR3 length equals 16 residues. Looked up from germline, CDR1 is SGHRS and CDR2 is YFSETQ. The CDR3 DNA sequence: TGCGCCAGCAGCGAGAATTCAGGGAGCTCCTACAATGAGCAGTTCTTC. It translates to CASSENSGSSYNEQFF. Full variable domain (rest looked up from reference TRBV5-1 and TRBJ2-1): KAGVTQTPRYLIKTRGQQVTLSCSPISGHRSVSWYQQTPGQGLQFLFEYFSETQRNKGNFPGRFSGRQFSNSRSEMNVSTLELGDSALYLCASSENSGSSYNEQFFGPGTRLTVL.